The 24 T cell receptor beta chains reported below all come from one sample, sequenced in a study of T cell responses to AZD1222 COVID-19 vaccine. Only in-frame clones appear in the TCRdb table, and some are missing; sequencing was by immunoSEQ multiplex PCR. Seen here are more than 120,000 clones, more than 85% observed once, and the top ten hold approximately 5%. The sample in question was peripheral blood, obtained on day 0 of AZD1222 vaccination. These receptors were taken from an adult in good health.

This clone was found once. The same CDR3 can be traced to other DNA sequences in this sample. The J gene is TRBJ1-1, the V gene TRBV5-1; D unclear. V was trimmed by 4 bases and J by 0 bases, leaving 1 base between them. Germline V gene sequence: CDR1 SGHRS, CDR2 YFSETQ. The length of the CDR3 is 11 residues. The chain's CDR3 is CASSLNTEAFF. The CDR3 region has the DNA TGCGCCAGCAGCCTGAACACTGAAGCTTTCTTT.

As DNA, the CDR3 is TGTGCCAGCAGGGAAAGGGGTGATTCCCCTGGCAATCAGCCCCAGCATTTT. Protein: CASRERGDSPGNQPQHF. The chain carries TRBV28 and TRBJ1-5; D perhaps matches TRBD1 (5 bases). Per the germline V gene, CDR1 is MDHEN and CDR2 is SYDVKM. With 6 bases removed from V and 2 bases from J, the gap between germline ends came to 20 bases. The CDR3 sequence is 17 residues long.

The V call is TRBV5-5, the J call TRBJ1-4, with D perhaps TRBD1 (6 bases). The CDR3 extends over 15 amino acids. CDR1 is SGHKS, CDR2 YYEKEE, per germline (reference sequence). Between the trimmed V and J ends, which lost 0 bases and 7 bases, there was a span of 13 bases. The CDR3 is CASSLGTVSGEKLFF. DNA for the CDR3: TGTGCCAGCAGCTTGGGGACAGTATCGGGTGAAAAACTGTTTTTT.

The CDR3 DNA is TGTGCCAGCAGCCAGGGGGCCCGGGAAAAACTGTTTTTT. Its translation: CASSQGAREKLFF. This chain joins TRBV12-3 or TRBV12-4 and TRBJ1-4; TRBD1 agrees at 8 bases. After removal of 6 bases from V and 8 bases from J, the junction contained 5 bases not matched to a gene. The CDR3 is 13 residues long.

The V gene is TRBV7-9, the J gene TRBJ2-7, with TRBD1 matching 8 bases. The CDR3 runs to 15 residues. Germline CDR1 reads SEHNR; CDR2 reads FQNEAQ (reference sequence). Losses at the gene ends were 6 bases for V and 5 bases for J; bases not matched to a gene: 12. CDR3 nucleotides: TGTGCCAGCAGTCCCTTCCGGGACAGGCGCGACGAGCAGTACTTC. Translation: CASSPFRDRRDEQYF.

This chain joins TRBV11-2 and TRBJ2-7, with 9 nucleotides matching TRBD1. The CDR3 sequence is 13 residues long. Unmatched junction bases numbered 8, after V lost 7 bases and J lost 7 bases. The V gene's germline CDR1 is SGHAT and CDR2 FQNNGV. The CDR3 sequence is CASKRTGGDEQYF. The CDR3 DNA is TGTGCCAGCAAACGAACAGGGGGCGATGAGCAGTACTTC.

V usage is TRBV6-5 and J usage is TRBJ1-5; D unresolved. With 4 bases removed from V and 7 bases from J, the gap between germline ends came to 14 bases. Germline CDR1 MNHEY, CDR2 SVGAGI. The CDR3 covers 14 residues. This chain's CDR3 is CASSFGVSGQPQHF. In DNA, the CDR3 is TGTGCCAGCAGTTTCGGGGTCTCCGGGCAGCCCCAGCATTTT.

V and J are TRBV6-4 and TRBJ2-3; TRBD1 might be the D (5 bases). Trimming removed 7 bases at V and 1 base at J, with 9 bases between. Germline CDR1 reads MRHNA; CDR2 reads SNTAGT. The CDR3 is made up of 13 amino acids. CDR3 in DNA: TGTGCCAGCAAAGAGACAGGCACAGATACGCAGTATTTT. Translated, it gives CASKETGTDTQYF.

The rearrangement links TRBV12-3 or TRBV12-4 to TRBJ1-1; D gene uncertain. The CDR3 sequence is 12 residues long. The V end was cut by 6 bases, the J end by 7 bases, with 12 bases between. CDR3 sequence (DNA): TGTGCCAGCAGCCCACAGCACCATGAAGCTTTCTTT. This gives the protein CASSPQHHEAFF.

The chain has TRBV6-5 and TRBJ1-1; D is undetermined. The CDR3 spans 13 residues. The germline V gene encodes CDR1 MNHEY and CDR2 SVGAGI. The V and J ends lost 0 bases and 6 bases respectively, with 8 bases between them. CDR3 residues: CASSYSRKSEAFF. The CDR3 nucleotides are TGTGCCAGCAGTTACTCGCGTAAGTCTGAAGCTTTCTTT.

The V gene is TRBV11-2, the J gene TRBJ1-3; no clear D gene. CDR3 length equals 15 residues. Looked up from germline, CDR1 is SGHAT and CDR2 is FQNNGV. V gave up 0 bases and J gave up 0 bases, with 6 bases separating them. The CDR3 spells CASSLDSYSGNTIYF. The CDR3 nucleotides are TGTGCCAGCAGCTTAGACAGTTACTCTGGAAACACCATATATTTT.

This clone was observed a single time. The gene calls are TRBV6-5 and TRBJ2-1; D perhaps matches TRBD2 (7 bases). This CDR3 has 14 amino acids. Trimming removed 6 bases at V and 6 bases at J, with 15 bases between. Germline values: CDR1 MNHEY, CDR2 SVGAGI. The CDR3: CASSGGTQINEQFF. The CDR3 bases are TGTGCCAGCAGCGGGGGGACACAGATCAATGAGCAGTTCTTC.

The CDR3 nucleotides are TGTGCCAGTAGACCCACAGGGTTCGGCTCCTACGAGCAGTACTTC. This sequence encodes CASRPTGFGSYEQYF. The chain couples TRBV19 to TRBJ2-7, with D perhaps TRBD1 (6 bases). CDR3 length equals 15 residues. Germline CDR1 is LNHDA and CDR2 is SQIVND (reference sequence). With 6 bases removed from V and 0 bases from J, the gap between germline ends came to 15 bases.

The chain couples TRBV10-3 to TRBJ1-2; D not certain. The CDR3 loop spans 11 amino acids. Trimming shortened V by 0 bases and J by 10 bases, and 6 bases separated the two germline ends. The germline V gene has CDR1 ENHRY and CDR2 SYGVKD. The CDR3 sequence is CAISESRDYTF. Written as DNA, the CDR3 is TGTGCCATCAGTGAGTCCCGGGACTACACCTTC.

The V gene is TRBV6-5, the J gene TRBJ1-5, with 8 bases fitting TRBD1. This CDR3 has 15 residues. Germline CDR1 reads MNHEY; CDR2 reads SVGAGI. Trimming at V came to 6 bases and at J to 0 bases, leaving 4 bases not matched to a gene. The CDR3 reads CASSQDRDSNQPQHF. The CDR3 bases are TGTGCCAGCAGCCAGGACAGGGATAGCAATCAGCCCCAGCATTTT.

The chain links TRBV19 to TRBJ2-3; weak D call: TRBD1 (5 bases). Trimming removed 8 bases from V and 0 bases from J, with 21 bases in between. Germline assignment: CDR1 LNHDA and CDR2 SQIVND (reference sequence). This CDR3 is 17 amino acids long. CDR3 sequence reads: CASDSSFYAYSTDTQYF. CDR3 coding DNA: TGTGCCAGTGACAGCAGTTTCTATGCCTATAGCACAGATACGCAGTATTTT.

V is TRBV19 and J is TRBJ2-3, with 11 bases that match TRBD2. The V and J ends lost 2 bases and 6 bases, in that order; junction bases with no gene match: 10. CDR1 LNHDA and CDR2 SQIVND come from the germline V gene (reference sequence). The CDR3 covers 17 residues. The CDR3 coding sequence is TGTGCCAGTAGTATAATCCCGCTAGCGGGGGGAAGTGATACGCAGTATTTT. Protein sequence: CASSIIPLAGGSDTQYF.

This sequence joins TRBV5-1 and TRBJ1-2; unclear D gene. Trimming removed 3 bases at V and 4 bases at J, with 13 bases between. The CDR3 sequence is 14 residues long. Germline lookup yields CDR1 SGHRS and CDR2 YFSETQ. The CDR3 DNA reads TGCGCCAGCAGCTCCCTCCTAGGAGGCTATGGCTACACCTTC. As protein: CASSSLLGGYGYTF.

CDR3 sequence reads: CASRISGESYEQYF. The CDR3 DNA reads TGTGCCAGCAGAATTAGCGGGGAAAGCTACGAGCAGTACTTC. The chain carries TRBV7-2 and TRBJ2-7; the match to TRBD2 covers 8 bases. CDR3 length equals 14 residues. Germline V gene lookup returns CDR1 SGHTA and CDR2 FQGNSA. V was pared by 6 bases and J by 3 bases, with 7 bases of the junction left unmatched.

This clone occurred once. The chain couples TRBV18 to TRBJ2-5; D remains unclear. Deletions cut 6 bases from V and 0 bases from J, with 2 bases between. Germline V gives CDR1 KGHSH, CDR2 LQKENI. This CDR3 is built from 11 residues. The CDR3 nucleotides are TGTGCCAGCTCCGACCAAGAGACCCAGTACTTC. Protein sequence: CASSDQETQYF.

V and J are TRBV5-1 and TRBJ1-2; D perhaps matches TRBD1 (5 bases). This CDR3 has 11 amino acids. V was clipped by 5 bases and J by 8 bases, with 10 bases between them. The germline V gene has CDR1 SGHRS and CDR2 YFSETQ. CDR3 amino acids: CASRQDGGYTF. The CDR3 bases are TGCGCCAGCAGACAGGACGGCGGCTACACCTTC.

The chain recombines TRBV5-1 with TRBJ1-4; D gene uncertain. Germline V CDR1 and CDR2: SGHRS, YFSETQ. The CDR3 contains 13 residues. The germline V and J ends were trimmed by 3 bases and 5 bases, with 8 bases remaining between them. CDR3 in DNA: TGCGCCAGCAGCTCTTTGGGAAATGAAAAACTGTTTTTT. Protein product: CASSSLGNEKLFF.

The genes are TRBV18 and TRBJ1-2; weak D call: TRBD1 (5 bases). This CDR3 region has 14 residues. Trimming pared 0 bases from V and 4 bases from J, leaving 9 bases between. Germline V lookup: CDR1 KGHSH, CDR2 LQKENI. CDR3 DNA sequence: TGTGCCAGCTCACCACCTAGCCAGGGCTATGGCTACACCTTC. Its protein is CASSPPSQGYGYTF.

V gene TRBV6-6 combines with J gene TRBJ1-1, with a tentative D call TRBD1 (6 bases). The ends were cut back, 2 bases at V and 3 bases at J, with 7 bases in the middle. The CDR3 is made up of 13 amino acids. Looked up from germline, CDR1 is MNHNY and CDR2 is SVGAGI (reference sequence). Here the CDR3 DNA reads TGTGCCAGCAGTTACAACAGGGACACTGAAGCTTTCTTT. Residues: CASSYNRDTEAFF.